This T cell receptor beta chain comes out of a study of blood T cells in healthy people across ages. There were healthy Caucasian individuals from Russia, aged about 6 to 95, serving as donors. The authors ran a second PCR of 7 to 11 cycles using a sample-barcoded 5' primer and a J-beta primer mix. MiXCR was run by TCRdb on the 5' RACE reads, yielding one entry per CDR3 protein. The sample shows about 670,000 distinct CDR3 sequences, around two fifths of them seen only once. As regards this clonotype: The antigen is undetermined.

Findings and limits, study-wide: Age brought a roughly linear fall in TCR beta diversity measured per million T cells. Strong correlation linked observed beta diversity and percent naive T cells.

With 7 bases removed from V and 0 bases from J, the gap between germline ends came to 9 bases. The CDR3 extends over 13 amino acids. From germline, CDR1 is SQVTM and CDR2 ANQGSEA. This rearrangement joins TRBV29-1 to TRBJ2-2; D remains ambiguous. Input material: blood. The receptor was isolated from an elderly man in good health. CDR3 sequence (DNA): TGCAGCGGGAGTCGGTCGAACACCGGGGAGCTGTTTTTT. Encoded protein: CSGSRSNTGELFF.